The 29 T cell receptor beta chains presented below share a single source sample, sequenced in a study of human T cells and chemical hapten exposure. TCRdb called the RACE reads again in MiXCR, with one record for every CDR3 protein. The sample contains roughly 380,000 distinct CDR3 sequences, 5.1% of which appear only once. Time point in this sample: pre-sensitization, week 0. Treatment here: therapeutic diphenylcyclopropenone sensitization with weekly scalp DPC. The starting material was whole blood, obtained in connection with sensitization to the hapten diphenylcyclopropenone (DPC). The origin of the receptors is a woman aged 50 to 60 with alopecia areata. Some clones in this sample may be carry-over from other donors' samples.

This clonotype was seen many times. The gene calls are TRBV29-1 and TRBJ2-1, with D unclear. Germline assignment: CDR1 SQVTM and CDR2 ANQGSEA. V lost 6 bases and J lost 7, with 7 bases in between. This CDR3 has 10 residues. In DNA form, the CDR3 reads TGCAGCGTGATGACGAATGAGCAGTTCTTC. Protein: CSVMTNEQFF.

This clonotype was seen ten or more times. CDR3 DNA sequence: TGTGCCAGCAGTTTGAGTTGGAACACTGAAGCTTTCTTT. Translating gives CASSLSWNTEAFF. This chain connects TRBV27 to TRBJ1-1, with no clear D. Germline-derived CDR1 and CDR2 are MNHEY and SMNVEV (reference sequence). Trimming removed 3 bases at V and 1 base at J, with 6 bases between. The CDR3 runs 13 residues.

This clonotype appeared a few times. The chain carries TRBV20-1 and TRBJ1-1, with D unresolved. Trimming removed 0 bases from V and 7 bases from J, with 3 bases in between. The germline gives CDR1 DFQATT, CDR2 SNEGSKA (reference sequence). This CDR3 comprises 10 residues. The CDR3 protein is CSARESEAFF. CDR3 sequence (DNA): TGCAGTGCTAGAGAGAGTGAAGCTTTCTTT.

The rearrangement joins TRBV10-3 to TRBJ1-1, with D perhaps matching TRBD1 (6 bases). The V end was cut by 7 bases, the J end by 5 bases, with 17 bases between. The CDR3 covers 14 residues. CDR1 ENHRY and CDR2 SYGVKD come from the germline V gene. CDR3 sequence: CAIKAEGGRTEAFF. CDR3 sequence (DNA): TGTGCCATCAAGGCCGAGGGGGGGAGAACTGAAGCTTTCTTT.

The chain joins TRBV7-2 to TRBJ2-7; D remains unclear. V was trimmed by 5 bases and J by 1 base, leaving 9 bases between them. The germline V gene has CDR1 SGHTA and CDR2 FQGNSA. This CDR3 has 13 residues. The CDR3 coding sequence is TGTGCCAGCAGCCCGCCTATGTCCTACGAGCAGTACTTC. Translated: CASSPPMSYEQYF. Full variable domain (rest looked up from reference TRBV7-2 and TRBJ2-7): GAGVSQSPSNKVTEKGKDVELRCDPISGHTALYWYRQSLGQGLEFLIYFQGNSAPDKSGLPSDRFSAERTGGSVSTLTIQRTQQEDSAVYLCASSPPMSYEQYFGPGTRLTVT.

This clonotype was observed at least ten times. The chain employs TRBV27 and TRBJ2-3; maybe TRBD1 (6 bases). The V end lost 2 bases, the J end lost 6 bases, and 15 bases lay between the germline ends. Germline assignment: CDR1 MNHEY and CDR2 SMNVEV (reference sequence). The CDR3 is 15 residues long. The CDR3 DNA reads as TGTGCCAGCAGTTTAACCGGGACACCTACGGATACGCAGTATTTT. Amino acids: CASSLTGTPTDTQYF.

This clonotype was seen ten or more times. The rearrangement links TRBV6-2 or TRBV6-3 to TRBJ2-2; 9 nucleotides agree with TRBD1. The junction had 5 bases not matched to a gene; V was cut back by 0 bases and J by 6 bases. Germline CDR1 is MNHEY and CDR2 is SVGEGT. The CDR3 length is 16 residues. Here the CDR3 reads CASSYSHTGGPGELFF. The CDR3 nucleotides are TGTGCCAGCAGTTACTCCCATACAGGGGGCCCCGGGGAGCTGTTTTTT.

DNA for the CDR3: TGCAGCGTTGTAGCCAATGAGCAGTTCTTC. Translation: CSVVANEQFF. This chain uses TRBV29-1 with TRBJ2-1; the D is unclear. CDR1 and CDR2 from the germline V gene are SQVTM and ANQGSEA. This CDR3 comprises 10 residues. V was cut by 4 bases and J by 6 bases, with 4 bases left in between.

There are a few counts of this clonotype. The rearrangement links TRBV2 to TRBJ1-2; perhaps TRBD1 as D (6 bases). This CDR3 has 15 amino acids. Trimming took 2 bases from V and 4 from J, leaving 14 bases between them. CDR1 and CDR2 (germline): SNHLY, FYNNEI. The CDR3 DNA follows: TGTGCCAGCAGTGAATTACAGGGTACTGTCTATGGCTACACCTTC. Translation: CASSELQGTVYGYTF.

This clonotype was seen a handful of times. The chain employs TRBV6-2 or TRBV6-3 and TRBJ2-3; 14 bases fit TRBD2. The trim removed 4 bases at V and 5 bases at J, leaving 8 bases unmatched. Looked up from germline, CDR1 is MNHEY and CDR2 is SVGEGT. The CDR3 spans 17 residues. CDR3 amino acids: CASSFPGLAGVGDTQYF. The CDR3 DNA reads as TGTGCCAGCAGTTTTCCGGGACTAGCGGGAGTTGGAGATACGCAGTATTTT.

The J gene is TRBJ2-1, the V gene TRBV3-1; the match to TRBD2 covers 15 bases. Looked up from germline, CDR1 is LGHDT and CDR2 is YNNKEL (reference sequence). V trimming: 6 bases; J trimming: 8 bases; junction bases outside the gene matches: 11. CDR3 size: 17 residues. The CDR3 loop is CASSLSSGTSGGHEQFF. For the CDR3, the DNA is TGTGCCAGCAGTCTATCGTCCGGGACTAGCGGGGGGCATGAGCAGTTCTTC.

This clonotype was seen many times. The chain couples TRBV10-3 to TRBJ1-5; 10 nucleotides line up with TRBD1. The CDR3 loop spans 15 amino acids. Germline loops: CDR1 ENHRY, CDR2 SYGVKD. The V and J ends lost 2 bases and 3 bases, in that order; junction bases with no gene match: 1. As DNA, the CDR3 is TGTGCCATCAGTGAGGGACAGGGGGACAATCAGCCCCAGCATTTT. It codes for CAISEGQGDNQPQHF.

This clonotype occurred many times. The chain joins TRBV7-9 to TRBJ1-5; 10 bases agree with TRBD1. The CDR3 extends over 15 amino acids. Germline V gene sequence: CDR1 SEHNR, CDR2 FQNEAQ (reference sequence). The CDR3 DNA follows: TGTGCTACCACCGGGACAGGGGTAAGCAATCAGCCCCAGCATTTT. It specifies CATTGTGVSNQPQHF.

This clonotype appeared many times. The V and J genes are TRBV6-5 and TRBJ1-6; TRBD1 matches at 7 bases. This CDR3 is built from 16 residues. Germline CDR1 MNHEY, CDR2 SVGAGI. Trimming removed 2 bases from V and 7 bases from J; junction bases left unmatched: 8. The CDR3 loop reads CASSYNEGAVNSPLHF. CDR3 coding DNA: TGTGCCAGCAGTTACAACGAGGGGGCGGTGAATTCACCCCTCCACTTT.

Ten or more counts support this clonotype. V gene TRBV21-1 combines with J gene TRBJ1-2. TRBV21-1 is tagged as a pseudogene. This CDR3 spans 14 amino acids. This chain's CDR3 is CASSKGGANYGYTF. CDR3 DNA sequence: TGTGCCAGCAGCAAAGGGGGAGCTAACTATGGCTACACCTTC.

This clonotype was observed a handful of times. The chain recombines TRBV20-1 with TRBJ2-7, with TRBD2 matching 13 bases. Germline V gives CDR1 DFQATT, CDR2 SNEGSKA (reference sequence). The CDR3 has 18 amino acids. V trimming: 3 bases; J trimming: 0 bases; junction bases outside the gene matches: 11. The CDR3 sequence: CSARGGLAGATSSYEQYF. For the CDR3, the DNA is TGCAGTGCTAGGGGTGGACTAGCGGGGGCGACGAGCTCCTACGAGCAGTACTTC.

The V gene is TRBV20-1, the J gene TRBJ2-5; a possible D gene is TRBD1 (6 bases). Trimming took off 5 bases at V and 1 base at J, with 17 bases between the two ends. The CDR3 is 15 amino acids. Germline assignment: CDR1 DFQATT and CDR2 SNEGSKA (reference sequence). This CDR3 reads CSAAVPQGFQETQYF. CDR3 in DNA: TGCAGTGCTGCCGTCCCACAGGGCTTCCAAGAGACCCAGTACTTC.

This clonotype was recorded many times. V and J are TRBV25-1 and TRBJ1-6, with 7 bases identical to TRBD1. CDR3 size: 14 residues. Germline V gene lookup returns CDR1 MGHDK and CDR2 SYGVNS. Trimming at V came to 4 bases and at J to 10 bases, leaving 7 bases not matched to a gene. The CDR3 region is CASSGQGVWSPLHF. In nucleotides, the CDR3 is TGTGCCAGCAGTGGACAGGGAGTATGGTCACCCCTCCACTTT. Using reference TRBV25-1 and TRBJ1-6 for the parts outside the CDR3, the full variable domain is EADIYQTPRYLVIGTGKKITLECSQTMGHDKMYWYQQDPGMELHLIHYSYGVNSTEKGDLSSESTVSRIRTEHFPLTLESARPSHTSQYLCASSGQGVWSPLHFGNGTRLTVT.

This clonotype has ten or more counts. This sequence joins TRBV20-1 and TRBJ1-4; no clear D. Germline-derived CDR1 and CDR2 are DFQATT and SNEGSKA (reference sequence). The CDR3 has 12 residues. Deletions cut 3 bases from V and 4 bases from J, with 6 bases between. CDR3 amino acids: CSAREFNEKLFF. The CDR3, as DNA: TGCAGTGCTAGGGAGTTTAATGAAAAACTGTTTTTT.

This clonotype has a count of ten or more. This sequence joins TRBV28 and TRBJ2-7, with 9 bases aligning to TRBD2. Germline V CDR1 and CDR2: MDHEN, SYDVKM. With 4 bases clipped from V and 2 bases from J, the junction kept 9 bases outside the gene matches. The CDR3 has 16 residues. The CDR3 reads CASSYLTSGVTYEQYF. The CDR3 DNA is TGTGCCAGCAGTTACTTGACTAGCGGAGTAACCTACGAGCAGTACTTC.

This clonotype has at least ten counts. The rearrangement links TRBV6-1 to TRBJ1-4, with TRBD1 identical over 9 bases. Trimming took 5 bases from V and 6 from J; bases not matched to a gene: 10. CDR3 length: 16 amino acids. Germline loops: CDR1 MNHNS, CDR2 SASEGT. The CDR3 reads CASSSFRTGVYEKLFF. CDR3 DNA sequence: TGTGCCAGCAGTAGCTTTCGGACAGGGGTTTATGAAAAACTGTTTTTT.

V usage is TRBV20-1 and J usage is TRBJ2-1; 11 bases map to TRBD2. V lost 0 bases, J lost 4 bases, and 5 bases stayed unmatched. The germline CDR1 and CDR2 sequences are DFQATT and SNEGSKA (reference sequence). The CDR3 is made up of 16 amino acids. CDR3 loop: CSARDSGTSGYNEQFF. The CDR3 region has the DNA TGCAGTGCTAGAGATTCAGGGACTAGCGGTTACAATGAGCAGTTCTTC.

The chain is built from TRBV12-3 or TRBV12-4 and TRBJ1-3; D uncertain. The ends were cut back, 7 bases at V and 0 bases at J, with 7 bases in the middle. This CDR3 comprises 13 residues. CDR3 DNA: TGTGCCAGCATACCGAGCTCTGGAAACACCATATATTTT. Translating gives CASIPSSGNTIYF.

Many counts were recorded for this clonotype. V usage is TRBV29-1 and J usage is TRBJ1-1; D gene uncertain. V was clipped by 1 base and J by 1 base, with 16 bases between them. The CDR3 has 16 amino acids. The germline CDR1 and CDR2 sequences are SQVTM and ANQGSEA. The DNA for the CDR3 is TGCAGCGTTGAAGGCGTCGACTTTACTCCGAACACTGAAGCTTTCTTT. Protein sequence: CSVEGVDFTPNTEAFF.

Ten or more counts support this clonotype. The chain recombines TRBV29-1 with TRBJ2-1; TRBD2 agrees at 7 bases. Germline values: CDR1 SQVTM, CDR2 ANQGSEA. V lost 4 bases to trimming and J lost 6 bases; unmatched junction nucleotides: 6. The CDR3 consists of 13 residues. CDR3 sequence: CSVGTSDFNEQFF. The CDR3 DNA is TGCAGCGTTGGCACTAGCGACTTCAATGAGCAGTTCTTC.

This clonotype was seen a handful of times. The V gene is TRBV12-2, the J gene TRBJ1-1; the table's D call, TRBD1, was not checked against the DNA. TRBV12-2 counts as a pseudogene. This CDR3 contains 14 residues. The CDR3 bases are TGTGCAAGTCGCTTAGTTGACAGGGAGACTGAAGCTTTCTTT. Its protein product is CASRLVDRETEAFF.

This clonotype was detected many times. Written as DNA, the CDR3 is TGTGCCAGCAGCTACGCCGGGGAGCTGTTTTTT. Protein sequence: CASSYAGELFF. V is TRBV27 and J is TRBJ2-2, with D hard to call. The V and J ends lost 6 bases and 6 bases respectively, with 5 bases between them. The CDR3 has 11 amino acids. The germline CDR1 and CDR2 sequences are MNHEY and SMNVEV (reference sequence).

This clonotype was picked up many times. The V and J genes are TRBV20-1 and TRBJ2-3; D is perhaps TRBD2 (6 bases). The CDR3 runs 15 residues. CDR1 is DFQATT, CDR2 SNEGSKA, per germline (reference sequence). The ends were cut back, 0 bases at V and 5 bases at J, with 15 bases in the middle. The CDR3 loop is CSARDKRRARDTQYF. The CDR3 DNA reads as TGCAGTGCTAGAGATAAGAGGAGGGCAAGAGATACGCAGTATTTT.

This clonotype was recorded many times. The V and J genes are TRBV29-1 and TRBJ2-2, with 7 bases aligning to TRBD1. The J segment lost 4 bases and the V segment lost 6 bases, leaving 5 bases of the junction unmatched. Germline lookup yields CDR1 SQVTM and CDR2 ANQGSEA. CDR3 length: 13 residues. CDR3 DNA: TGCAGCGTACAGGGGCGGATCACCGGGGAGCTGTTTTTT. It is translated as CSVQGRITGELFF.